The T cell receptor beta chain described here comes from a study of blood T cell repertoires in COVID-19. Study as a whole: T cells, B-cell-depleted T cells, or PBMCs provided the cDNA or gDNA that served as material.

The assay was immunoSEQ multiplex PCR, and TCRdb's table has in-frame clones only and misses some. Among 250,000 to 300,000 clones listed, more than 75% were seen once. The study drew participants aged about 18 to 95 years from about two dozen US areas. The junction had 11 bases not matched to a gene; V was cut back by 4 bases and J by 6 bases. CDR1 and CDR2 (germline): SGDLS, YYNGEE. The CDR3 is 16 amino acids. The receptor comes from a woman aged 40-49 years with acute COVID-19. The specimen was PBMCs or T cells enriched from blood (not recorded which). This chain joins TRBV9 and TRBJ2-1; 9 nucleotides agree with TRBD2. The CDR3 DNA follows: TGTGCCAGCAGCCCGAAAGTAGCGGGGGCGGGCAATGAGCAGTTCTTC. Its translation is CASSPKVAGAGNEQFF.